The 25 T cell receptor beta chains below were found in one sample sequenced in a study of T cells in Graves' hyperthyroidism and ophthalmopathy. The CDR3 regions of TCR beta were amplified from RNA transcripts. With the HTBI primer set, the TCR CDR3 went through a first round of RT-PCR. MiXCR was run by TCRdb on the multiplex PCR reads, yielding one entry per CDR3 protein. In the table there are about 400,000 distinct CDR3 sequences, roughly 13% of which are singletons. The source material was blood. These receptors were taken from a woman between 18 and 30 years old with Graves' hyperthyroidism.

Many counts were recorded for this clonotype. The chain employs TRBV7-6 and TRBJ1-6, with no clear D. V lost 1 base and J 10 bases, leaving 14 bases between the germline ends. The CDR3 extends over 15 amino acids. Germline values: CDR1 SGHVS, CDR2 FNYEAQ. CDR3 region: CASSLVPAGTSPLHF. CDR3 nucleotides: TGTGCCAGCAGCTTAGTCCCCGCCGGTACCTCACCCCTCCACTTT.

Ten or more counts support this clonotype. The chain joins TRBV4-1 to TRBJ2-5; 11 bases fit TRBD2. The V gene end was trimmed by 0 bases and the J gene end by 5 bases; junction bases not matched to a gene: 8. The CDR3 has 17 amino acids. Germline assignment: CDR1 MGHRA and CDR2 YSYEKL. The CDR3 sequence is CASSQDPQASGRETQYF. In DNA, the CDR3 is TGCGCCAGCAGCCAAGATCCCCAGGCTAGCGGGAGGGAGACCCAGTACTTC.

The chain recombines TRBV12-3 or TRBV12-4 with TRBJ2-1, with TRBD2 matching over 12 bases. The J segment lost 4 bases and the V segment lost 4 bases, leaving 2 bases of the junction unmatched. The CDR3 is 15 residues long. In DNA, the CDR3 is TGTGCCAGCAGTTGGACTAGCGGGGTGTACAATGAGCAGTTCTTC. It yields the protein CASSWTSGVYNEQFF.

The gene calls are TRBV15 and TRBJ1-2, with 7 bases that match TRBD1. With 1 base clipped from V and 8 bases from J, the junction kept 10 bases outside the gene matches. There are 15 residues in the CDR3. Germline lookup yields CDR1 LNHNV and CDR2 YYDKDF (reference sequence). The CDR3 DNA reads as TGTGCCACCAGCAGAGGGACGACAGGGTGGGTCGGCTACACCTTC. It yields the protein CATSRGTTGWVGYTF.

For this clonotype: This may arise from a read error, as a much more abundant clone is one base away. This rearrangement joins TRBV2 to TRBJ1-5; a weak D match, TRBD1 (6 bases). Germline V gene sequence: CDR1 SNHLY, CDR2 FYNNEI. Trimming shortened V by 4 bases and J by 0 bases, and 19 bases separated the two germline ends. CDR3 size: 18 residues. The CDR3, as DNA: TGTGCCAGCAGTGGTCGACAGGCCGGGATTCTTAGCAATCAGCCCCAGCATTTT. Residues: CASSGRQAGILSNQPQHF. Full variable domain (rest looked up from reference TRBV2 and TRBJ1-5): EPEVTQTPSHQVTQMGQEVILRCVPISNHLYFYWYRQILGQKVEFLVSFYNNEISEKSEIFDDQFSVERPDGSNFTLKIRSTKLEDSAMYFCASSGRQAGILSNQPQHFGDGTRLSIL.

This clonotype showed up many times. The chain uses TRBV30 and TRBJ1-1, with D perhaps matching TRBD1 (5 bases). Germline loops: CDR1 GTSNPN, CDR2 SVGIG (reference sequence). V was clipped by 2 bases and J by 0 bases, with 16 bases between them. This CDR3 spans 16 amino acids. The CDR3 DNA follows: TGTGCCTGGAGTATCAGGGTCCAATACATGAACACTGAAGCTTTCTTT. Residues: CAWSIRVQYMNTEAFF.

This clonotype was observed many times. The V and J genes are TRBV9 and TRBJ2-7; no clear D gene. This CDR3 has 15 residues. The germline V gene encodes CDR1 SGDLS and CDR2 YYNGEE. V was pared by 1 base and J by 4 bases, with 15 bases between. The CDR3 DNA sequence: TGTGCCAGCAGCGTATCAGCTAGTCCTCTTTACGAGCAGTACTTC. The encoded protein is CASSVSASPLYEQYF.

This clonotype occurred many times. The chain uses TRBV28 and TRBJ2-6; no definite D call. The ends were cut back, 3 bases at V and 4 bases at J, with 7 bases in the middle. The CDR3 has 14 amino acids. Germline V gene data show CDR1 as MDHEN and CDR2 as SYDVKM. In DNA form, the CDR3 reads TGTGCCAGCAGTTTCGACCAGGGGGCCAACGTCCTGACTTTC. Its translation: CASSFDQGANVLTF.

This clonotype was recorded a few times. This sequence joins TRBV27 and TRBJ1-4, with 9 nucleotides matching TRBD1. Germline loops: CDR1 MNHEY, CDR2 SMNVEV (reference sequence). This CDR3 spans 16 amino acids. Trimming cost V 3 bases and J 10 bases; bases outside gene matches: 12. CDR3 sequence reads: CASSLFGTGIAGKLFF. In DNA, the CDR3 is TGTGCCAGCAGTTTGTTCGGGACAGGGATTGCAGGAAAACTGTTTTTT. Variable domain in full (rest from reference TRBV27 and TRBJ1-4): EAQVTQNPRYLITVTGKKLTVTCSQNMNHEYMSWYRQDPGLGLRQIYYSMNVEVTDKGDVPEGYKVSRKEKRNFPLILESPSPNQTSLYFCASSLFGTGIAGKLFFGSGTQLSVL.

This clonotype was observed many times. This chain connects TRBV13 to TRBJ1-1; TRBD1 aligns across 7 bases. The CDR3 loop spans 14 amino acids. Germline assignment: CDR1 PRHDT and CDR2 FYEKMQ (reference sequence). V trimming: 5 bases; J trimming: 1 base; junction bases outside the gene matches: 4. The CDR3 DNA reads TGTGCCAGCAGCCCCAGACAGGGGAACACTGAAGCTTTCTTT. Translation gives CASSPRQGNTEAFF.

This clonotype was detected ten times or more. V is TRBV6-6 and J is TRBJ2-3; 7 bases are a match to TRBD2. V was clipped by 2 bases and J by 4 bases; unmatched bases: 9. This CDR3 spans 16 amino acids. The germline V gene has CDR1 MNHNY and CDR2 SVGAGI (reference sequence). This CDR3 reads CASSYPSGTAADTQYF. CDR3 in DNA: TGTGCCAGCAGTTACCCCAGCGGGACGGCCGCAGATACGCAGTATTTT.

This clonotype was observed many times. The chain joins TRBV2 to TRBJ2-7; 8 bases fit TRBD2. CDR1 SNHLY and CDR2 FYNNEI come from the germline V gene. The CDR3 contains 13 residues. V lost 7 bases, J lost 4 bases, and 6 bases stayed unmatched. CDR3 DNA: TGTGCCAGCACGGGACTAGTGTCTTACGAGCAGTACTTC. Translating gives CASTGLVSYEQYF.

This clonotype was counted ten times or more. This rearrangement joins TRBV6-1 to TRBJ2-3, with 10 bases that match TRBD2. CDR1 and CDR2 from the germline V gene are MNHNS and SASEGT. This CDR3 region has 14 residues. J lost 3 bases, V lost 10 bases, and 7 bases had no gene match. CDR3 in amino acids: CATTSGRGTDTQYF. CDR3 DNA: TGTGCCACCACGAGCGGGAGGGGGACAGATACGCAGTATTTT.

The genes are TRBV7-9 and TRBJ2-1; D gene unclear. V was trimmed by 0 bases and J by 5 bases, leaving 8 bases between them. The CDR3 has 14 amino acids. Germline CDR1 is SEHNR and CDR2 is FQNEAQ (reference sequence). CDR3 amino acids: CASSLASNHNEQFF. DNA of the CDR3: TGTGCCAGCAGCTTAGCCAGCAACCACAATGAGCAGTTCTTC.

This clonotype was counted many times. The chain links TRBV24-1 to TRBJ2-3; 9 bases are a match to TRBD2. Germline assignment: CDR1 KGHDR and CDR2 SFDVKD. J lost 2 bases, V lost 3 bases, and 8 bases had no gene match. The length of the CDR3 is 17 residues. CDR3 DNA sequence: TGTGCCACCAGTGATCAGAGACTAGCGGCAAACACAGATACGCAGTATTTT. Residues: CATSDQRLAANTDTQYF.

CDR3 sequence: CASSDRQGPYGYTF. The DNA of the CDR3 is TGTGCCAGCAGCGATCGACAGGGACCCTATGGCTACACCTTC. The chain uses TRBV9 and TRBJ1-2, with TRBD1 matching 7 bases. Losses at the gene ends were 3 bases for V and 4 bases for J; bases not matched to a gene: 6. The germline V gene has CDR1 SGDLS and CDR2 YYNGEE. The CDR3 runs 14 residues.

This clonotype was found a few times. It may be a read error: a sequence one base away is much more abundant. The chain combines TRBV20-1 with TRBJ2-2, with 7 bases aligning to TRBD2. CDR1 is DFQATT, CDR2 SNEGSKA, per germline (reference sequence). The CDR3 consists of 13 residues. The CDR3 DNA is TGCAGTGCTAGGGGGCTAGCGGTCGGGGAGCCGTTTTTT. Protein: CSARGLAVGEPFF.

The gene calls are TRBV6-1 and TRBJ2-6; TRBD2 aligns across 7 bases. Unmatched junction bases numbered 14, after V lost 6 bases and J lost 3 bases. The CDR3 extends over 18 amino acids. The germline V gene has CDR1 MNHNS and CDR2 SASEGT. The CDR3 is CASSRGGLEGDGANVLTF. CDR3 DNA: TGTGCCAGCAGCCGTGGCGGACTAGAGGGAGATGGGGCCAACGTCCTGACTTTC.

This clonotype was seen at least ten times. The rearrangement uses TRBV6-2 or TRBV6-3 and TRBJ2-1; the D gene could be TRBD1 or TRBD2 (5 bases each). V was cut by 5 bases and J by 2 bases, with 10 bases left in between. The CDR3 has 14 residues. Germline V lookup: CDR1 MNHEY, CDR2 SVGEGT. The CDR3 DNA is TGTGCCAGCAGTCCAGCGGACACCTACAATGAGCAGTTCTTC. It yields the protein CASSPADTYNEQFF.

The chain employs TRBV29-1 and TRBJ1-2; 9 bases line up with TRBD1. This CDR3 comprises 14 residues. V trimming: 3 bases; J trimming: 4 bases; junction bases outside the gene matches: 6. In germline, CDR1 is SQVTM, CDR2 ANQGSEA. The CDR3 region is CSVEDDRGGYGYTF. The CDR3 DNA follows: TGCAGCGTTGAGGATGACAGGGGGGGCTATGGCTACACCTTC. The full variable domain, completed using reference TRBV29-1 and TRBJ1-2, is SAVISQKPSRDICQRGTSLTIQCQVDSQVTMMFWYRQQPGQSLTLIATANQGSEATYESGFVIDKFPISRPNLTFSTLTVSNMSPEDSSIYLCSVEDDRGGYGYTFGSGTRLTVV.

This clonotype was counted ten times or more. J is TRBJ1-4 and V is TRBV5-1, with no clear D. The CDR3 consists of 15 residues. Germline V gene lookup returns CDR1 SGHRS and CDR2 YFSETQ. Trimming shortened V by 0 bases and J by 4 bases, and 10 bases separated the two germline ends. The CDR3 sequence is CASSLDSPFNEKLFF. As DNA, the CDR3 is TGCGCCAGCAGCTTGGACAGCCCCTTTAATGAAAAACTGTTTTTT.

This clonotype was recorded at least ten times. The chain joins TRBV13 to TRBJ2-7; TRBD1 or TRBD2 may be the D gene (5 bases each). CDR1 is PRHDT, CDR2 FYEKMQ, per germline (reference sequence). Trimming pared 3 bases from V and 2 bases from J, leaving 11 bases between. The CDR3 is 14 amino acids. CDR3 nucleotide sequence: TGTGCCAGCAGCTTCCGGGACCAACCCTACGAGCAGTACTTC. Translated: CASSFRDQPYEQYF. The complete variable domain, with remaining parts taken from reference TRBV13 and TRBJ2-7, reads AAGVIQSPRHLIKEKRETATLKCYPIPRHDTVYWYQQGPGQDPQFLISFYEKMQSDKGSIPDRFSAQQFSDYHSELNMSSLELGDSALYFCASSFRDQPYEQYFGPGTRLTVT.

The genes are TRBV6-1 and TRBJ1-5; tentative D call: TRBD1 (6 bases). Trimming pared 5 bases from V and 0 bases from J, leaving 14 bases between. The germline gives CDR1 MNHNS, CDR2 SASEGT. The CDR3 is 16 residues long. As DNA, the CDR3 is TGTGCCAGCAGTCGATATGGGACAAATAGCAATCAGCCCCAGCATTTT. Amino acid sequence: CASSRYGTNSNQPQHF.

The rearrangement uses TRBV6-1 and TRBJ2-7, with TRBD1 matching over 10 bases. Per germline, CDR1 MNHNS and CDR2 SASEGT. The V segment lost 6 bases and the J segment 5 bases; nucleotides outside the gene matches: 4. CDR3 length: 13 residues. The CDR3 here is CASRDRGGNEQYF. CDR3 nucleotide sequence: TGTGCCAGCAGGGACAGGGGGGGCAACGAGCAGTACTTC.

Of note for this clonotype: A read error may be the cause here, since a much bigger clone is one base away. The V gene is TRBV5-1, the J gene TRBJ2-3, with a tentative D call TRBD1 (6 bases). The germline gives CDR1 SGHRS, CDR2 YFSETQ. The CDR3 extends over 15 amino acids. Trimming removed 5 bases at V and 5 bases at J, with 18 bases between. This CDR3 is CASRLTGHLLDTQYF. The CDR3, as DNA: TGCGCCAGCAGACTAACGGGACACCTTTTAGATACGCAGTATTTT.